The 29 T cell receptor beta chains reported below all come from one sample, sequenced in a study of shared clonotypes between healthy human individuals. Using immunoSEQ multiplex PCR, the repertoire was profiled, and TCRdb retains in-frame clones only, with some absent. The repertoire holds over a million clones, with around 82% as singletons. Sequences were obtained from memory CD4+ T cells from PBMCs. Subset in this sample: CD45RA-negative fraction. The source of these receptors is a man between 18 and 35 years old in good health. Some clones in this sample may be carry-over from other donors' samples.

The chain has TRBV2 and TRBJ2-3; possibly TRBD2 for D (5 bases). Germline V CDR1 and CDR2: SNHLY, FYNNEI. V lost 3 bases, J lost 1 base, and 8 bases lay in between. This CDR3 spans 14 amino acids. The DNA for the CDR3 is TGTGCCAGCAGTGACAGCGGCGGCACAGATACGCAGTATTTT. Its translation is CASSDSGGTDTQYF. Drawing the rest from reference TRBV2 and TRBJ2-3, the complete variable domain is EPEVTQTPSHQVTQMGQEVILRCVPISNHLYFYWYRQILGQKVEFLVSFYNNEISEKSEIFDDQFSVERPDGSNFTLKIRSTKLEDSAMYFCASSDSGGTDTQYFGPGTRLTVL.

Only one count was recorded for this clone. V gene TRBV29-1 combines with J gene TRBJ1-4; possible D gene TRBD1, 6 bases. V was clipped by 7 bases and J by 0 bases, with 15 bases between them. CDR3 length equals 15 residues. Germline CDR1 reads SQVTM; CDR2 reads ANQGSEA. CDR3 region: CSATGSSATNEKLFF. CDR3 in DNA: TGCAGCGCCACAGGGTCCTCCGCAACTAATGAAAAACTGTTTTTT.

V is TRBV5-8 and J is TRBJ2-7; 11 nucleotides agree with TRBD1. Unmatched junction bases numbered 3, after V lost 1 base and J lost 6 bases. The CDR3 has 14 residues. The germline V gene has CDR1 SGHTS and CDR2 YDEGEE. This chain's CDR3 is CASSLWTGGAEQYF. CDR3 nucleotides: TGTGCCAGCAGCTTGTGGACAGGGGGCGCCGAGCAGTACTTC. Full variable domain (missing parts from reference TRBV5-8 and TRBJ2-7): EAGVTQSPTHLIKTRGQQATLRCSPISGHTSVYWYQQALGLGLQFLLWYDEGEERNRGNFPPRFSGRQFPNYSSELNVNALELEDSALYLCASSLWTGGAEQYFGPGTRLTVT.

The chain joins TRBV6-5 to TRBJ2-5; 8 bases align to TRBD1. Germline V lookup: CDR1 MNHEY, CDR2 SVGAGI. V shed 6 bases and J 5 bases; nucleotides not matched to a gene: 5. The CDR3 is 13 amino acids. CDR3 DNA: TGTGCCAGCAGCCTTACAGGGGGGGAGACCCAGTACTTC. Residues: CASSLTGGETQYF.

The CDR3 coding sequence is TGTGCCAGCAGAGTCCGTGGGGGGAGAGTGAGCTATGGCTACACCTTC. It encodes CASRVRGGRVSYGYTF. J is TRBJ1-2 and V is TRBV28, with D possibly being TRBD1 (5 bases). Germline lookup yields CDR1 MDHEN and CDR2 SYDVKM. V was cut by 6 bases and J by 4 bases, with 21 bases left in between. The CDR3 extends over 16 amino acids.

The V gene is TRBV28, the J gene TRBJ2-3, with 8 bases lining up with TRBD2. The V gene's germline CDR1 is MDHEN and CDR2 SYDVKM. Unmatched junction bases numbered 12, after V lost 6 bases and J lost 4 bases. CDR3 length: 16 residues. The CDR3 DNA reads TGTGCCAGCAGCCCTTGGGGGCGGGAGGATGCAGATACGCAGTATTTT. Its protein is CASSPWGREDADTQYF.

This clone was counted at least ten times. The CDR3 DNA follows: TGTGCCAGTAGTATGGGGCGGGGTACAGGGAGGGGCAAAAACATTCAGTACTTC. Translation gives CASSMGRGTGRGKNIQYF. The V and J genes are TRBV19 and TRBJ2-4; the D gene is possibly TRBD2 (7 bases). The ends were cut back, 3 bases at V and 3 bases at J, with 21 bases in the middle. The germline V gene has CDR1 LNHDA and CDR2 SQIVND (reference sequence). The CDR3 sequence is 18 residues long.

CDR3 residues: CASSSIAQRAYNEQFF. The CDR3, as DNA: TGTGCCAGCAGCTCAATTGCCCAGCGGGCCTACAATGAGCAGTTCTTC. The chain uses TRBV7-2 and TRBJ2-1, with TRBD2 as a possible D gene (6 bases). Germline-derived CDR1 and CDR2 are SGHTA and FQGNSA. V lost 4 bases, J lost 2 bases, and 15 bases lay in between. The CDR3 has 16 residues.

This clone was detected once. The rearrangement links TRBV7-3 to TRBJ1-4; D is undetermined. CDR1 and CDR2 from the germline V gene are SGHTA and FQGTGA. The germline V and J ends were trimmed by 2 bases and 6 bases, with 10 bases remaining between them. This CDR3 is 14 amino acids long. CDR3 in DNA: TGTGCCAGCAGCTTAGGCCGGGTGGATGAAAAACTGTTTTTT. This sequence encodes CASSLGRVDEKLFF.

The gene calls are TRBV7-9 and TRBJ1-1, with D unresolved. The V and J ends lost 4 bases and 5 bases respectively, with 11 bases between them. The CDR3 is 13 residues long. The germline CDR1 and CDR2 sequences are SEHNR and FQNEAQ (reference sequence). The chain's CDR3 is CASSSIRATEAFF. CDR3 DNA sequence: TGTGCCAGCAGCTCAATTCGTGCGACTGAAGCTTTCTTT. The full variable domain, completed using reference TRBV7-9 and TRBJ1-1, is DTGVSQNPRHKITKRGQNVTFRCDPISEHNRLYWYRQTLGQGPEFLTYFQNEAQLEKSRLLSDRFSAERPKGSFSTLEIQRTEQGDSAMYLCASSSIRATEAFFGQGTRLTVV.

This clone has more than one count but fewer than ten. The chain uses TRBV6-1 and TRBJ2-4, with 7 bases identical to TRBD2. Germline V lookup: CDR1 MNHNS, CDR2 SASEGT. This CDR3 spans 14 amino acids. The V segment lost 0 bases and the J segment 6 bases; nucleotides outside the gene matches: 2. The CDR3: CASSEAGGGNIQYF. The CDR3 DNA is TGTGCCAGCAGTGAAGCGGGCGGGGGAAACATTCAGTACTTC.

The rearrangement uses TRBV5-4 and TRBJ2-3; the match to TRBD1 covers 8 bases. CDR3 length: 13 amino acids. V lost 4 bases, J lost 7 bases, and 5 bases stayed unmatched. Germline assignment: CDR1 SGHNT and CDR2 YYREEE (reference sequence). The CDR3 sequence is CASSLRQGNTQYF. The CDR3 coding sequence is TGTGCCAGCAGCCTTAGACAGGGGAATACGCAGTATTTT.

This clone was observed a handful of times. V gene TRBV5-1 combines with J gene TRBJ1-4; D is undetermined. Per the germline V gene, CDR1 is SGHRS and CDR2 is YFSETQ. The CDR3 covers 14 residues. V lost 0 bases, J lost 5 bases, and 8 bases lay in between. DNA of the CDR3: TGCGCCAGCAGCTTGGGACGGATGAATGAAAAACTGTTTTTT. Its translation is CASSLGRMNEKLFF.

This chain links TRBV11-2 with TRBJ1-1, with D unresolved. The CDR3 totals 14 residues. Germline V gene sequence: CDR1 SGHAT, CDR2 FQNNGV. Trimming cost V 4 bases and J 1 base, with 10 bases left between them. The CDR3 DNA follows: TGTGCCAGCAGCTCCCGGAGAGGGAACACTGAAGCTTTCTTT. It yields the protein CASSSRRGNTEAFF.

This sequence joins TRBV19 and TRBJ2-7; D ambiguous. The germline V gene encodes CDR1 LNHDA and CDR2 SQIVND (reference sequence). V dropped 6 bases and J dropped 3 bases, with 0 bases sitting between them. CDR3 length equals 9 residues. The CDR3 here is CASSYEQYF. DNA for the CDR3: TGTGCCAGTAGCTACGAGCAGTACTTC.

This chain uses TRBV7-8 with TRBJ1-3; D perhaps matches TRBD1 (6 bases). CDR3 length equals 15 residues. V lost 5 bases and J lost 0, with 11 bases in between. The V gene's germline CDR1 is SGHVS and CDR2 FQNEAQ. The CDR3 spells CASSVQGRSGNTIYF. CDR3 sequence (DNA): TGTGCCAGCAGCGTACAGGGACGCTCTGGAAACACCATATATTTT.

The CDR3 nucleotides are TGTGCCAGCAGTGAAGCGAGGGGGAGCTCCTACGAGCAGTACTTC. As protein: CASSEARGSSYEQYF. This chain connects TRBV2 to TRBJ2-7; a weak D match, TRBD1 (6 bases). Germline V CDR1 and CDR2: SNHLY, FYNNEI. The CDR3 runs to 15 residues. V lost 0 bases to trimming and J lost 0 bases, with 9 bases between them.

J is TRBJ2-2 and V is TRBV2; maybe TRBD2 (5 bases). The germline V gene has CDR1 SNHLY and CDR2 FYNNEI. Trimming took 6 bases from V and 6 from J, leaving 11 bases between them. The length of the CDR3 is 13 residues. CDR3 region: CASSTLEAGELFF. The CDR3 DNA is TGTGCCAGCAGCACACTAGAGGCCGGGGAGCTGTTTTTT.

Details on this clone: Other nucleotide sequences from this sample produce the same CDR3. The chain uses TRBV2 and TRBJ1-3; D may be TRBD1 (6 bases). In germline, CDR1 is SNHLY, CDR2 FYNNEI. CDR3 size: 14 residues. Trimming took off 6 bases at V and 2 bases at J, with 11 bases between the two ends. The CDR3 DNA is TGTGCCAGCAGGGGGGCGGGGCCTGGAAACACCATATATTTT. Amino acid sequence: CASRGAGPGNTIYF.

The CDR3 DNA follows: TGCGCCAGCAGCTCTTCCCCTGGGGCTACTGAAGCTTTCTTT. Translation gives CASSSSPGATEAFF. This sequence joins TRBV5-1 and TRBJ1-1, with D perhaps TRBD1 (5 bases). CDR3 length: 14 residues. Trimming stripped 3 bases from V and 5 bases from J, with 14 bases between. In germline, CDR1 is SGHRS, CDR2 YFSETQ.

The chain is built from TRBV5-4 and TRBJ1-1, with a possible D match to TRBD1 (6 bases). Per germline, CDR1 SGHNT and CDR2 YYREEE (reference sequence). The CDR3 extends over 13 amino acids. V lost 4 bases, J lost 4 bases, and 11 bases lay in between. CDR3 in DNA: TGTGCCAGCAGCGAGGGGGGGAGCACTGAAGCTTTCTTT. Translating it yields CASSEGGSTEAFF.

This chain links TRBV27 with TRBJ2-7; 11 nucleotides match TRBD2. The CDR3 is 15 amino acids. The germline V gene encodes CDR1 MNHEY and CDR2 SMNVEV (reference sequence). V dropped 3 bases and J dropped 4; count of bases not matched to a gene: 5. The CDR3 nucleotides are TGTGCCAGCAGTTTTCGACTAGCGGGGATATACGAGCAGTACTTC. Its protein is CASSFRLAGIYEQYF.

The genes are TRBV19 and TRBJ2-5; no clear D. There are 13 residues in the CDR3. Germline CDR1 LNHDA, CDR2 SQIVND (reference sequence). Trimming removed 0 bases from V and 0 bases from J, with 2 bases in between. DNA of the CDR3: TGTGCCAGTAGTATAGACCACCAAGAGACCCAGTACTTC. Protein: CASSIDHQETQYF.

V gene TRBV7-2 combines with J gene TRBJ1-3; perhaps TRBD1 as D (5 bases). The CDR3 runs to 14 residues. V lost 4 bases and J lost 0, with 7 bases in between. Looked up from germline, CDR1 is SGHTA and CDR2 is FQGNSA. As DNA, the CDR3 is TGTGCCAGCAGCTCCAGGGTCTCTGGAAACACCATATATTTT. Translation gives CASSSRVSGNTIYF.

About this clone itself: The same CDR3 is also encoded by other DNA sequences in this sample. The chain combines TRBV14 with TRBJ2-1; tentatively, D is TRBD1 or TRBD2 (6 bases each). CDR1 and CDR2 from the germline V gene are SGHDN and FVKESK. The V end lost 0 bases, the J end lost 3 bases, and 12 bases lay between the germline ends. CDR3 size: 16 residues. The CDR3 nucleotides are TGTGCCAGCAGCCAAGATAGGGGGGAAGTCTACAATGAGCAGTTCTTC. Protein product: CASSQDRGEVYNEQFF.

The rearrangement joins TRBV28 to TRBJ2-2; 10 bases fit TRBD2. The CDR3 contains 19 residues. J gave up 2 bases and V 2 bases, and 11 bases lay outside the gene matches. Germline V gives CDR1 MDHEN, CDR2 SYDVKM. This CDR3 reads CASSLRRGSGRLNTGELFF. The DNA of the CDR3 is TGTGCCAGCAGTTTAAGGAGGGGTAGCGGGAGGTTAAACACCGGGGAGCTGTTTTTT.

This clone appeared once. This chain joins TRBV2 and TRBJ2-3; TRBD2 agrees at 9 bases. The CDR3 is made up of 17 amino acids. The ends lost 1 base at V and 0 bases at J; junction bases unmatched: 5. From germline, CDR1 is SNHLY and CDR2 FYNNEI. The CDR3 protein is CASSEVRTSGSTDTQYF. CDR3 bases: TGTGCCAGCAGTGAAGTTAGAACTAGCGGGAGCACAGATACGCAGTATTTT.

J is TRBJ2-7 and V is TRBV5-1, with TRBD2 matching 11 bases. With 4 bases clipped from V and 6 bases from J, the junction kept 12 bases outside the gene matches. Germline V lookup: CDR1 SGHRS, CDR2 YFSETQ. The CDR3 is 16 amino acids. Written as DNA, the CDR3 is TGCGCCAGCAGCCTTGGGGGTAGCGGGAGGGCCGTCGAGCAGTACTTC. Protein sequence: CASSLGGSGRAVEQYF.

The chain employs TRBV29-1 and TRBJ2-5; 9 bases line up with TRBD2. Per germline, CDR1 SQVTM and CDR2 ANQGSEA. The ends lost 2 bases at V and 4 bases at J; junction bases unmatched: 5. This CDR3 spans 14 amino acids. CDR3 DNA sequence: TGCAGCGTTGAAAAGGGACTAGCCGGAGAGACCCAGTACTTC. It yields the protein CSVEKGLAGETQYF.